Listed below are T cell receptor beta chains from one sample, sequenced in a study of T cells in Graves' hyperthyroidism and ophthalmopathy. TCRdb reanalysed the multiplex PCR reads using MiXCR and keeps one entry per CDR3 protein. This table has roughly 560,000 distinct CDR3 sequences, roughly 14% appearing once. Source material: blood. All receptors come from a woman in her thirties or forties with Graves' ophthalmopathy. Each CDR3 is given with its conserved first and last residue. D genes are given only for firm matches.

>14|TRBJ1-3|NA|TRBV6-2/TRBV6-3
CASSYSIRQNTIYF
>14|TRBJ2-5|TRBD2|TRBV29-1
CSYRTSGRVETQYF
>12|TRBJ2-7|TRBD1|TRBV27
CASETGLGEQYF
>13|TRBJ1-1|TRBD1|TRBV28
CASRAAQGTEAFF
>16|TRBJ2-5|TRBD2|TRBV13
CASSDRSGSWGETQYF
>16|TRBJ2-7|TRBD2|TRBV5-1
CASSGTSGSQRREQYF
>11|TRBJ2-6|NA|TRBV12-3/TRBV12-4
CASGWANVLTF
>15|TRBJ2-5|TRBD1|TRBV7-9
CASSYSTGGTETQYF
>16|TRBJ1-5|TRBD1|TRBV2
CASSPRQGINNQPQHF
>14|TRBJ2-7|TRBD2|TRBV28
CASRYSGRAYEQYF
>14|TRBJ1-1|NA|TRBV12-3/TRBV12-4
CASRSGSQSTEAFF
>15|TRBJ2-7|NA|TRBV19
CASSRRTGDSYEQYF
>14|TRBJ1-1|NA|TRBV6-1
CATSERGMNTEAFF
>14|TRBJ1-3|TRBD1|TRBV19
CASSLNRGGNTIYF
>12|TRBJ2-5|NA|TRBV4-1
CASSQGVETQYF
>17|TRBJ1-1|NA|TRBV5-1
CASSPLGGSAMNTEAFF
>13|TRBJ2-7|TRBD2|TRBV27
CASSSQAGGEQYF
>16|TRBJ1-5|TRBD1|TRBV28
CASSSPGQGWSGPQHF
>15|TRBJ2-5|TRBD2|TRBV24-1
CATSDWGGVQETQYF
>12|TRBJ1-1|NA|TRBV12-3/TRBV12-4
CASSITTTEAFF
>16|TRBJ2-5|NA|TRBV11-1
CASSSGTTTEEETQYF
>13|TRBJ2-7|NA|TRBV6-5
CASSYRGSYEQYF
>15|TRBJ2-4|TRBD2|TRBV28
CASSQNGLAGNIQYF
>14|TRBJ2-7|NA|TRBV7-3
CASSLGPGSGEQYF
>17|TRBJ2-1|TRBD1|TRBV5-1
CASGFQPGTGTYNEQFF
>13|TRBJ1-1|TRBD1|TRBV2
CASTLGQGGEAFF
>15|TRBJ2-2|NA|TRBV19
CASRKTRSNTGELFF
>15|TRBJ1-2|TRBD1|TRBV28
CASSLGQRPNYGYTF
>14|TRBJ2-7|TRBD2|TRBV7-2
CASSQGLEYYEQYF
>15|TRBJ1-1|NA|TRBV7-2
CASSLVRTGWTEAFF
>16|TRBJ2-2|NA|TRBV19
CASRDLNRVGTGELFF
>14|TRBJ2-5|NA|TRBV28
CASSPPFGGETQYF
>14|TRBJ2-7|TRBD2|TRBV29-1
CSVEQGLAGSEQYF
>14|TRBJ1-1|TRBD1|TRBV6-1
CASRDRAINTEAFF
>15|TRBJ2-7|NA|TRBV7-9
CASSYDRDLNHEQYF
>15|TRBJ2-5|TRBD2|TRBV18
CASDRAGSAGGTQYF
>12|TRBJ1-1|TRBD1|TRBV6-1
CATTPQGASAFF
>16|TRBJ1-3|TRBD1|TRBV27
CASSSRTGDTGNTIYF
>15|TRBJ2-7|TRBD1|TRBV6-2/TRBV6-3
CASSYGDRGSYEQYF
>15|TRBJ2-4|NA|TRBV28
CASSFKGLAKNIQYF
>16|TRBJ1-1|NA|TRBV12-3/TRBV12-4
CASSLGTRRMNTEAFF
>15|TRBJ1-5|TRBD1|TRBV3-1
CASSGGQGVGQPQHF
>10|TRBJ1-5|NA|TRBV10-3
CAIRWSYQHF
>14|TRBJ2-7|TRBD1|TRBV28
CASSLTRQGYEQYF
>14|TRBJ1-1|NA|TRBV12-3/TRBV12-4
CASSLTGPHTEAFF
>14|TRBJ1-2|NA|TRBV2
CASTRSTGIYGYTF
>13|TRBJ2-7|TRBD1|TRBV5-1
CASSFGTVYEQYF
>15|TRBJ2-1|TRBD2|TRBV6-2/TRBV6-3
CASSSSGRGYNEQFF
>16|TRBJ2-2|TRBD1|TRBV12-3/TRBV12-4
CASSLEQGAYTGELFF
>12|TRBJ1-1|NA|TRBV12-3/TRBV12-4
CASGGIATEASF